Each of the 20 T cell receptor beta chains below was sequenced from the same sample in a study of T-cell reconstitution after alpha-beta-depleted transplantation in children. It was with unique molecular identifiers that the TCRbeta library was prepared. TCRdb recomputed calls from the PCR reads with MiXCR, one row per CDR3 protein. The sample holds hundreds of thousands of distinct CDR3 sequences; roughly 15% are singletons and the top ten take approximately 5%. This specimen was PBMCs, mostly from graft donor cells, taken 360 days after TCRalphabeta/CD19-depleted stem cell transplant. These TCRs come from a male patient younger than 18 who had a stem cell transplant for acute lymphoblastic leukemia, so the T cells may come from the graft donor.

This clonotype was seen only a few times. CDR3: CSARLGGTSNQKGYGYTF. CDR3 coding DNA: TGCAGCGCCCGGTTAGGTGGAACATCTAATCAAAAGGGCTATGGCTACACCTTC. The chain combines TRBV29-1 with TRBJ1-2; D unresolved. Germline CDR1 and CDR2: SQVTM and ANQGSEA. Trimming left V 7 bases short and J 4 bases short, with 31 bases between. The CDR3 consists of 18 residues.

In this sample, this clonotype turned up once. The chain recombines TRBV12-3 or TRBV12-4 with TRBJ2-7; the match to TRBD1 covers 9 bases. The CDR3 consists of 12 residues. The V gene end was trimmed by 3 bases and the J gene end by 13 bases; junction bases not matched to a gene: 7. CDR3 residues: CASSFGTGYLYF. The CDR3, as DNA: TGTGCCAGCAGTTTTGGGACAGGGTATCTTTACTTC.

The CDR3 here is CASSPPLGPNYGYTF. In DNA form, the CDR3 reads TGTGCCAGCTCACCACCCCTAGGTCCCAACTATGGCTACACCTTC. The chain combines TRBV18 with TRBJ1-2; D gene unclear. The germline CDR1 and CDR2 sequences are KGHSH and LQKENI. This CDR3 spans 15 amino acids. V lost 0 bases to trimming and J lost 2 bases, with 10 bases between them.

This clonotype was picked up a small number of times. The chain is built from TRBV9 and TRBJ1-2; 7 nucleotides match TRBD1. V shed 4 bases and J 0 bases; nucleotides not matched to a gene: 9. The CDR3 extends over 16 amino acids. Germline loops: CDR1 SGDLS, CDR2 YYNGEE. CDR3 sequence reads: CASSPRPDRANYGYTF. The CDR3 DNA sequence: TGTGCCAGCAGCCCCCGACCCGACAGGGCTAACTATGGCTACACCTTC.

CDR3 loop: CASSESLTPNEQYF. CDR3 DNA: TGCGCCAGCAGTGAGTCGCTAACTCCTAACGAGCAGTACTTC. The chain couples TRBV10-2 to TRBJ2-7; D unresolved. Per germline, CDR1 WSHSY and CDR2 SAAADI. V was trimmed by 0 bases and J by 5 bases, leaving 11 bases between them. There are 14 residues in the CDR3.

The chain employs TRBV29-1 and TRBJ1-3, with 7 bases fitting TRBD1. The CDR3 is made up of 12 amino acids. The V gene's germline CDR1 is SQVTM and CDR2 ANQGSEA. The trim removed 7 bases at V and 7 bases at J, leaving 7 bases unmatched. The DNA of the CDR3 is TGCAGCGCCACGACAGGGAAGAACACCATATATTTT. Translating it yields CSATTGKNTIYF. The full variable domain, with the rest looked up from reference TRBV29-1 and TRBJ1-3, is SAVISQKPSRDICQRGTSLTIQCQVDSQVTMMFWYRQQPGQSLTLIATANQGSEATYESGFVIDKFPISRPNLTFSTLTVSNMSPEDSSIYLCSATTGKNTIYFGEGSWLTVV.

This clonotype has more than one count but fewer than ten. This rearrangement joins TRBV7-3 to TRBJ2-5; 8 bases align to TRBD1. The CDR3 runs to 15 residues. Germline trimming cut 2 bases from V and 3 bases from J; bases unmatched to any gene: 5. From germline, CDR1 is SGHTA and CDR2 FQGTGA. In DNA, the CDR3 is TGTGCCAGCAGCTTATCAAGGACAGGGAAAGAGACCCAGTACTTC. Its translation: CASSLSRTGKETQYF.

The CDR3 DNA is TGCAGTGCACCGGGACAGGGAGGACGCTATGGCTACACCTTC. This encodes CSAPGQGGRYGYTF. The chain employs TRBV20-1 and TRBJ1-2, with 9 bases matching TRBD1. The CDR3 has 14 residues. The junction had 9 bases not matched to a gene; V was cut back by 6 bases and J by 4 bases. Germline-derived CDR1 and CDR2 are DFQATT and SNEGSKA (reference sequence).

This clonotype was counted between two and nine times. The chain carries TRBV19 and TRBJ2-5; D is undetermined. The CDR3 is 13 amino acids. Germline CDR1 reads LNHDA; CDR2 reads SQIVND (reference sequence). The V end lost 11 bases, the J end lost 2 bases, and 15 bases lay between the germline ends. CDR3 in DNA: TGTGCCTCCCAAGCGATGCAGCAAGAGACCCAGTACTTC. This codes for CASQAMQQETQYF.

This chain uses TRBV11-1 with TRBJ2-3; D may be TRBD2 (6 bases). Germline V gene data show CDR1 as SGHAT and CDR2 as FQDESV (reference sequence). V was cut by 2 bases and J by 2 bases, with 20 bases left in between. The CDR3 extends over 18 amino acids. In DNA form, the CDR3 reads TGTGCCAGCAGCTTACTTCGTGGGCGGGACGATCCCACAGATACGCAGTATTTT. This sequence encodes CASSLLRGRDDPTDTQYF.

V is TRBV4-1 and J is TRBJ2-3, with TRBD2 matching over 10 bases. The ends lost 2 bases at V and 6 bases at J; junction bases unmatched: 8. Germline CDR1 is MGHRA and CDR2 is YSYEKL. The CDR3 spans 16 residues. The CDR3 DNA reads as TGCGCCAGCAGCCAACCAGCGGGAGGGCCGAGGGATACGCAGTATTTT. Translation: CASSQPAGGPRDTQYF.

The rearrangement joins TRBV15 to TRBJ2-7; D is possibly TRBD2 (5 bases). Deletions cut 0 bases from V and 2 bases from J, with 14 bases between. The CDR3 totals 16 residues. CDR1 is LNHNV and CDR2 is YYDKDF in the germline V gene (reference sequence). This chain's CDR3 is CATSRDFDYIPYEQYF. Written as DNA, the CDR3 is TGTGCCACCAGCAGAGATTTCGACTACATTCCCTACGAGCAGTACTTC. The full variable domain, completed using reference TRBV15 and TRBJ2-7, is DAMVIQNPRYQVTQFGKPVTLSCSQTLNHNVMYWYQQKSSQAPKLLFHYYDKDFNNEADTPDNFQSRRPNTSFCFLDIRSPGLGDTAMYLCATSRDFDYIPYEQYFGPGTRLTVT.

This clonotype showed up many times. J is TRBJ1-1 and V is TRBV20-1, with unresolved D. CDR3 size: 13 residues. Trimming took 5 bases from V and 1 from J, leaving 11 bases between them. The germline CDR1 and CDR2 sequences are DFQATT and SNEGSKA (reference sequence). CDR3 protein: CSAGSAANTEAFF. The CDR3 bases are TGCAGTGCTGGCTCAGCAGCGAACACTGAAGCTTTCTTT.

The chain links TRBV12-3 or TRBV12-4 to TRBJ2-7; 7 nucleotides align to TRBD2. The CDR3 sequence is 14 residues long. J was trimmed by 4 bases and V by 3 bases; bases with no gene match: 6. The CDR3 DNA reads TGTGCCAGCAGTTTCGGGGAGGGATATTACGAGCAGTACTTC. Its protein is CASSFGEGYYEQYF.

The chain carries TRBV29-1 and TRBJ2-5, with 7 bases that match TRBD1. CDR1 is SQVTM and CDR2 is ANQGSEA in the germline V gene. V shed 7 bases, J shed 2 bases, and the junction held 4 bases outside the gene matches. CDR3 length: 12 amino acids. This CDR3 reads CSGDSAQETQYF. The CDR3 nucleotides read TGCAGCGGGGACAGTGCTCAAGAGACCCAGTACTTC.

V and J are TRBV2 and TRBJ2-5, with 13 positions matching TRBD2. CDR3 size: 20 residues. CDR1 and CDR2 (germline): SNHLY, FYNNEI. The trim removed 0 bases at V and 5 bases at J, leaving 15 bases unmatched. CDR3 nucleotides: TGTGCCAGCAGTGAAGCGCTCGGGACTAGCGGGGTATCTTGGGAGGAGACCCAGTACTTC. Translation: CASSEALGTSGVSWEETQYF. Full variable domain (remainder filled in from reference TRBV2 and TRBJ2-5): EPEVTQTPSHQVTQMGQEVILRCVPISNHLYFYWYRQILGQKVEFLVSFYNNEISEKSEIFDDQFSVERPDGSNFTLKIRSTKLEDSAMYFCASSEALGTSGVSWEETQYFGPGTRLLVL.

This clonotype was counted a few times. This chain's CDR3 is CSVSRDRGYEQYF. CDR3 coding DNA: TGCAGTGTTTCCCGGGACAGGGGCTACGAGCAGTACTTC. The genes are TRBV20-1 and TRBJ2-7, with 10 bases matching TRBD1. The length of the CDR3 is 13 residues. Trimming cost V 7 bases and J 3 bases; bases outside gene matches: 6. Germline CDR1 is DFQATT and CDR2 is SNEGSKA (reference sequence).

This clonotype was recorded many times. This chain links TRBV6-1 with TRBJ2-7, with a weak D call TRBD1 (5 bases). The ends were cut back, 5 bases at V and 3 bases at J, with 14 bases in the middle. This CDR3 contains 14 residues. In germline, CDR1 is MNHNS, CDR2 SASEGT. CDR3 sequence: CASSRQWGGYEQYF. The CDR3 DNA is TGTGCCAGCAGTCGACAATGGGGCGGCTACGAGCAGTACTTC.

This clonotype was counted at least ten times. This chain joins TRBV25-1 and TRBJ2-7; D remains ambiguous. Germline-derived CDR1 and CDR2 are MGHDK and SYGVNS. The CDR3 consists of 15 residues. The V end was cut by 3 bases, the J end by 0 bases, with 12 bases between. In DNA form, the CDR3 reads TGTGCCAGCAGTGATAACAGAAGACGCTCCTACGAGCAGTACTTC. Encoded protein: CASSDNRRRSYEQYF.

The CDR3, as DNA: TGTGCCAGTAGTATAGATCCCGGGTTGGAGACTGAAGCTTTCTTT. Translating it yields CASSIDPGLETEAFF. The genes are TRBV19 and TRBJ1-1; D remains unclear. Germline V gives CDR1 LNHDA, CDR2 SQIVND (reference sequence). The V end was cut by 0 bases, the J end by 5 bases, with 13 bases between. CDR3 length: 15 residues.